The TCR beta chain under discussion was sequenced for a study of blood T cell repertoires in COVID-19. Study in general: In each case, the material was cDNA or gDNA derived from T cells, B-cell-depleted T cells, or PBMCs.

Trimming pared 1 base from V and 0 bases from J, leaving 12 bases between. The CDR3 extends over 17 amino acids. Germline loops: CDR1 SGHTA, CDR2 FQGNSA. In the original processing: Scientists estimated how many nucleated cells there were by amplifying reference gene primers. TCRdb's copy holds only in-frame clones and misses some; the assay was immunoSEQ multiplex PCR. V, J and clone size were drawn from that table, and D and trimming were deduced from the DNA. This repertoire shows about 97,000 clones, 80% to 90% found once; its top ten account for approximately 20%. The sample consisted of peripheral blood. This clonotype originated in a human donor in a cohort sampled during active COVID-19. The rearrangement uses TRBV7-2 and TRBJ2-2; D remains ambiguous. In DNA, the CDR3 is TGTGCCAGCAGCTTAGACCCCTGGCCTGCGAACACCGGGGAGCTGTTTTTT. This translates into CASSLDPWPANTGELFF.